This T cell receptor beta chain was sequenced during a study of blood T cells in healthy people across ages (dated by TCRdb to about 2015). Study-wide context: In model experiments, template switching captured roughly one uniquely barcoded TCR beta cDNA molecule for every two T cells. Donors were grouped into four age groups: young (average 16 years), middle-aged (about 40), aged (about 59) and long-lived (approximately 75). Using the same blood draw, the study looked at two additional independent replicas of 1 million unique cDNA reads for two donors, one aged 18 to 30 and the other aged 80 or older. Using deep sequencing normalized with unique cDNA molecular identifiers, the study measured how TCR beta repertoire diversity changes with age. To avoid experimental bias, donors of different ages were distributed randomly across sequencing lanes.

A word on this clonotype: Its target antigen remains unknown. Per-base quality was not reported, and no clone a single base away is much larger than it.

Donors were roughly 40 systemically healthy Caucasian individuals from Russia aged about 6 to 100 years. Around 9.8 milliliters of peripheral blood were collected from each donor into EDTA-treated Vacutainer tubes. Ficoll-Paque density-gradient centrifugation was used to isolate PBMCs, with at least 6.5 million per sample. Total RNA was extracted from PBMCs with Trizol reagent, with at least 6 micrograms obtained per sample. Naive CD45RAhigh/CD27high T cell percentages were measured by flow cytometry on a PBMC aliquot from every donor. What the work shows at the level of the full study, not this receptor alone: A strong correlation was found between observed TCR beta diversity and the percentage of naive T cells measured by flow cytometry. Compared with the aged group, the long-lived group had more naive CD4+ T cells, fewer expanded clones and increased TCR diversity, a pattern suggesting age selection. Bulk unsorted PBMC profiling prevented conclusive comparison of naive and antigen-experienced compartments. As age increased, observed TCR beta diversity per million T cells dropped in a roughly linear way, and a significant reduction was already evident by age roughly 36. Total diversity estimates from one million sequenced T cells were considered lower bounds and underestimates. Because the CMV infection status of the donors was unknown, age-related changes in expanded clonotypes may potentially have been confounded.

The library relied on 5' RACE. Sequenced on an Illumina HiSeq 2500. A second PCR of roughly 7 to 11 cycles was performed with a sample-barcoded 5' primer and a J-beta primer mix. A template-switch 5' adaptor carrying 12 random nucleotides introduced a unique molecular identifier onto each TCR beta cDNA molecule. At least 2.5 million CDR3-containing paired-end reads were obtained from each sample. First-strand cDNA synthesis was performed from all RNA using the Mint cDNA synthesis kit, with priming by a TRBC-specific oligonucleotide. After uracil-DNA glycosylase treatment, a first 18-cycle PCR used universal primers M1SS and BC2_uni_R on all cDNA. On the study's bioinformatics: For normalization, 1 million high-quality reads, each with a distinct molecular identifier, were randomly selected from each sample. Instead of being binned into consensus sequences, reads with shared molecular identifiers were discarded. MiTCR, set to a Q25 quality threshold and the strictest error-elimination algorithm, was used for CDR3 identification, clonotype clustering and error correction. A nonparametric unseen species model with Euler transformation was used to estimate a lower bound on total TCR beta diversity. The public sequencing data were trimmed at Q25 with fastp and processed into clonotypes with MiXCR by TCRdb, which kept only in-frame beta chains. Rows merge per CDR3 protein into single entries with the most common DNA and genes. V and J calls and clone size were set by TCRdb, not the authors. This sample lists hundreds of thousands of distinct CDR3 sequences; about 37% were detected once. The top ten constitute 10% to 15% of the sample.

This sequence was found in a man younger than 35 in good health. The sample consisted of blood.

The CDR3: CSVELSGADYNEQFF. The DNA sequence is given as TGCAGCGTTGAGTTAAGTGGGGCCGACTACAATGAGCAGTTCTTC. The sequence joins TRBV29-1 to TRBJ2-1; the D region possibly corresponds to TRBD1 (5 bases align). Per the germline V gene, SQVTM is the CDR1 and ANQGSEA is the CDR2. V is reduced by 3 bases and J by 3 bases, leaving a spacing of 15 bases between them. The CDR3 runs 15 residues from the cysteine to the phenylalanine. Only the CDR3 portion is preserved as DNA: 45 bases, with reading frame beginning at the first base.